The 30 T cell receptor beta chains presented below share a single source sample, sequenced in a study of blood T cell repertoires in COVID-19. TCRdb keeps only in-frame clones here, not all; method: immunoSEQ multiplex PCR. The repertoire holds about 150,000 clones, with 85% to 90% as singletons. Sequenced: peripheral blood. The source of these receptors is a woman in her forties with acute or convalescent COVID-19.

The chain recombines TRBV6-1 with TRBJ1-4; maybe TRBD1 (5 bases). This CDR3 has 15 residues. V gave up 3 bases and J gave up 8 bases, with 16 bases separating them. Germline CDR1 reads MNHNS; CDR2 reads SASEGT. The CDR3 reads CASSDGWGRKEKLFF. In nucleotides, the CDR3 is TGTGCCAGCAGTGACGGATGGGGGAGGAAAGAAAAACTGTTTTTT.

The rearrangement joins TRBV7-9 to TRBJ1-2; TRBD1 matches at 8 bases. CDR1 SEHNR and CDR2 FQNEAQ come from the germline V gene (reference sequence). The CDR3 extends over 15 amino acids. Unmatched junction bases numbered 10, after V lost 8 bases and J lost 2 bases. The CDR3 sequence: CASPEGQGENYGYTF. CDR3 DNA sequence: TGTGCCAGCCCCGAAGGACAGGGTGAGAACTATGGCTACACCTTC. The whole variable domain, filled in from reference TRBV7-9 and TRBJ1-2, reads DTGVSQNPRHKITKRGQNVTFRCDPISEHNRLYWYRQTLGQGPEFLTYFQNEAQLEKSRLLSDRFSAERPKGSFSTLEIQRTEQGDSAMYLCASPEGQGENYGYTFGSGTRLTVV.

V usage is TRBV3-1 (or the pseudogene TRBV3-2) and J usage is TRBJ1-6; D unclear. The CDR3 sequence is 16 residues long. V was trimmed by 0 bases and J by 6 bases, leaving 12 bases between them. Per germline, CDR1 LGHDT and CDR2 YNNKEL (reference sequence). Written as DNA, the CDR3 is TGTGCCAGCAGCCAAGAGGTCATGGGAGGTAATTCACCCCTCCACTTT. Its translation is CASSQEVMGGNSPLHF.

The chain uses TRBV9 and TRBJ1-2, with 10 bases aligning to TRBD1. The V gene's germline CDR1 is SGDLS and CDR2 YYNGEE. The CDR3 has 14 residues. Trimming at V came to 5 bases and at J to 3 bases, leaving 4 bases not matched to a gene. For the CDR3, the DNA is TGTGCCAGCAGTAAGACAGGGGGCGACTATGGCTACACCTTC. This codes for CASSKTGGDYGYTF.

The J gene is TRBJ1-4, the V gene TRBV5-4; 11 nucleotides align to TRBD1. V shed 1 base and J 5 bases; nucleotides not matched to a gene: 4. CDR1 SGHNT and CDR2 YYREEE come from the germline V gene (reference sequence). CDR3 length: 16 residues. The CDR3 DNA sequence: TGTGCCAGCAGCTTGAGGACAGGGGGCCTGAATGAAAAACTGTTTTTT. Protein: CASSLRTGGLNEKLFF. Filled out from reference TRBV5-4 and TRBJ1-4, the complete variable domain reads ETGVTQSPTHLIKTRGQQVTLRCSSQSGHNTVSWYQQALGQGPQFIFQYYREEENGRGNFPPRFSGLQFPNYSSELNVNALELDDSALYLCASSLRTGGLNEKLFFGSGTQLSVL.

The V and J genes are TRBV5-1 and TRBJ2-2; 9 bases match TRBD1. There are 16 residues in the CDR3. The germline V gene has CDR1 SGHRS and CDR2 YFSETQ. V gave up 0 bases and J gave up 4 bases; unmatched junction bases: 4. The CDR3 DNA follows: TGCGCCAGCAGCTTGGGAGGGACAGGGTCCACCGGGGAGCTGTTTTTT. Its protein product is CASSLGGTGSTGELFF.

This chain joins TRBV3-1 (or the pseudogene TRBV3-2) and TRBJ1-1; the D is unclear. This CDR3 has 14 amino acids. Germline values: CDR1 LGHDT, CDR2 YNNKEL (reference sequence). The germline V and J ends were trimmed by 2 bases and 4 bases, with 11 bases remaining between them. As DNA, the CDR3 is TGTGCCAGCAGCCAAACCTCCCTGAGCACTGAAGCTTTCTTT. It translates to CASSQTSLSTEAFF.

The chain combines TRBV12-3 or TRBV12-4 with TRBJ2-1; D is ambiguous. The CDR3 spans 13 residues. V was pared by 8 bases and J by 6 bases, with 14 bases between. CDR3 nucleotides: TGTGCCAGCTCGAACACCCCTGTCAATGAGCAGTTCTTC. Translating it yields CASSNTPVNEQFF.

The chain couples TRBV9 to TRBJ2-3; D gene uncertain. In germline, CDR1 is SGDLS, CDR2 YYNGEE. The CDR3 spans 12 residues. Between the trimmed V and J ends, which lost 4 bases and 3 bases, there was a span of 6 bases. The CDR3 DNA reads TGTGCCAGCAGCCCGAGAACAGATACGCAGTATTTT. This gives the protein CASSPRTDTQYF.

The CDR3 region has the DNA TGCGCCAGCAGCTTGGACGGGTTAGGCACAGATACGCAGTATTTT. It specifies CASSLDGLGTDTQYF. The chain carries TRBV5-1 and TRBJ2-3; D not resolved. V lost 0 bases and J lost 1, with 9 bases in between. In germline, CDR1 is SGHRS, CDR2 YFSETQ. The CDR3 spans 15 residues. Full variable domain (rest looked up from reference TRBV5-1 and TRBJ2-3): KAGVTQTPRYLIKTRGQQVTLSCSPISGHRSVSWYQQTPGQGLQFLFEYFSETQRNKGNFPGRFSGRQFSNSRSEMNVSTLELGDSALYLCASSLDGLGTDTQYFGPGTRLTVL.

The gene calls are TRBV7-8 and TRBJ1-5, with D tentatively TRBD1 (6 bases). V lost 5 bases, J lost 2 bases, and 13 bases lay in between. From germline, CDR1 is SGHVS and CDR2 FQNEAQ. This CDR3 is 15 amino acids long. The DNA for the CDR3 is TGTGCCAGCAGCCAGGACAGCCTGGGCAATCAGCCCCAGCATTTT. This codes for CASSQDSLGNQPQHF.

The rearrangement uses TRBV9 and TRBJ1-1; D is perhaps TRBD1 (5 bases). CDR1 and CDR2 from the germline V gene are SGDLS and YYNGEE. CDR3 length: 14 amino acids. V dropped 2 bases and J dropped 1 base, with 9 bases sitting between them. The CDR3 is CASSVRVENTEAFF. The DNA for the CDR3 is TGTGCCAGCAGCGTCAGGGTGGAGAACACTGAAGCTTTCTTT.

Only a few counts were recorded for this clone. V and J are TRBV7-3 and TRBJ1-6; possibly TRBD1 for D (5 bases). The CDR3 consists of 15 residues. CDR1 and CDR2 from the germline V gene are SGHTA and FQGTGA. The V end was cut by 5 bases, the J end by 2 bases, with 10 bases between. Here the CDR3 DNA reads TGTGCCAGCAGCCGGGGGGGTGCCTATAATTCACCCCTCCACTTT. This translates into CASSRGGAYNSPLHF.

The chain joins TRBV5-1 to TRBJ2-7, with TRBD2 identical over 8 bases. The J segment lost 0 bases and the V segment lost 0 bases, leaving 8 bases of the junction unmatched. The V gene's germline CDR1 is SGHRS and CDR2 YFSETQ. The CDR3 spans 17 residues. CDR3 residues: CASSLEGIAGSSYEQYF. DNA for the CDR3: TGCGCCAGCAGCTTGGAAGGGATAGCGGGGAGCTCCTACGAGCAGTACTTC.

This chain links TRBV12-3 or TRBV12-4 with TRBJ2-5; no clear D. Trimming took off 3 bases at V and 7 bases at J, with 12 bases between the two ends. This CDR3 has 13 residues. The CDR3 DNA sequence: TGTGCCAGCAGTTTTTTAACGGTTGGGACCCAGTACTTC. It is translated as CASSFLTVGTQYF.

The chain employs TRBV7-9 and TRBJ1-1; D might be TRBD1 (5 bases). V was shortened by 5 bases and J by 8 bases, with 15 bases between the two germline ends. The CDR3 runs to 13 residues. In germline, CDR1 is SEHNR, CDR2 FQNEAQ (reference sequence). DNA of the CDR3: TGTGCCAGCAGCACCAAGGGGCTAGTAGAAGCTTTCTTT. Translating it yields CASSTKGLVEAFF.

This clone was counted only a few times. J is TRBJ1-5 and V is TRBV7-2, with 9 bases that match TRBD1. CDR1 is SGHTA and CDR2 is FQGNSA in the germline V gene. V lost 1 base and J lost 6; bases outside the gene matches: 4. CDR3 length: 15 residues. For the CDR3, the DNA is TGTGCCAGCAGCTTAGAACGGACAGGGGTTCAGCCCCAGCATTTT. Its protein is CASSLERTGVQPQHF.

This chain joins TRBV9 and TRBJ2-5, with D possibly being TRBD1 (5 bases). Germline V CDR1 and CDR2: SGDLS, YYNGEE. The CDR3 is 13 amino acids. V lost 3 bases to trimming and J lost 5 bases, with 11 bases between them. Written as DNA, the CDR3 is TGTGCCAGCAGCGCTAGGGGTCCGGAGACCCAGTACTTC. It is translated as CASSARGPETQYF.

The genes are TRBV7-9 and TRBJ2-1; 8 bases map to TRBD2. CDR3 length equals 16 residues. Trimming removed 1 base from V and 8 bases from J; junction bases left unmatched: 10. The germline gives CDR1 SEHNR, CDR2 FQNEAQ (reference sequence). The chain's CDR3 is CASSLVSGGGRDEQFF. The DNA for the CDR3 is TGTGCCAGCAGCTTAGTATCTGGCGGGGGGCGGGATGAGCAGTTCTTC.

The chain links TRBV28 to TRBJ2-6, with 7 bases fitting TRBD1. V gave up 6 bases and J gave up 3 bases; unmatched junction bases: 20. CDR3 length: 20 amino acids. Germline V lookup: CDR1 MDHEN, CDR2 SYDVKM. The CDR3 coding sequence is TGTGCCAGCAGGGTTACAACAGGGGTTCGATCCGACATTGGGGCCAACGTCCTGACTTTC. Its protein product is CASRVTTGVRSDIGANVLTF.

CDR3 bases: TGTGCCAGTAGTACGCTTCTAGGACAGGGGTTTTCCGCTGGAAACACCATATATTTT. Protein: CASSTLLGQGFSAGNTIYF. The V and J genes are TRBV19 and TRBJ1-3; 9 nucleotides line up with TRBD1. Germline V gives CDR1 LNHDA, CDR2 SQIVND (reference sequence). The V gene end was trimmed by 4 bases and the J gene end by 2 bases; junction bases not matched to a gene: 15. This CDR3 spans 19 amino acids. Complete variable domain (other parts from reference TRBV19 and TRBJ1-3): DGGITQSPKYLFRKEGQNVTLSCEQNLNHDAMYWYRQDPGQGLRLIYYSQIVNDFQKGDIAEGYSVSREKKESFPLTVTSAQKNPTAFYLCASSTLLGQGFSAGNTIYFGEGSWLTVV.

This chain joins TRBV5-1 and TRBJ2-1, with 7 bases aligning to TRBD1. The germline CDR1 and CDR2 sequences are SGHRS and YFSETQ. There are 15 residues in the CDR3. The V gene end was trimmed by 1 base and the J gene end by 3 bases; junction bases not matched to a gene: 4. The CDR3 coding sequence is TGCGCCAGCAGCTTGTTAACAGGGGTCTACAATGAGCAGTTCTTC. This encodes CASSLLTGVYNEQFF. The full variable domain, completed using reference TRBV5-1 and TRBJ2-1, is KAGVTQTPRYLIKTRGQQVTLSCSPISGHRSVSWYQQTPGQGLQFLFEYFSETQRNKGNFPGRFSGRQFSNSRSEMNVSTLELGDSALYLCASSLLTGVYNEQFFGPGTRLTVL.

The chain has TRBV6-6 and TRBJ2-1; the match to TRBD2 covers 13 bases. V dropped 6 bases and J dropped 7; count of bases not matched to a gene: 15. The germline V gene has CDR1 MNHNY and CDR2 SVGAGI (reference sequence). The CDR3 has 18 residues. The CDR3 DNA reads as TGTGCCAGCAGCCGAAGTCCCGGGACTAGCGGGACCCCAAATGAGCAGTTCTTC. Protein product: CASSRSPGTSGTPNEQFF.

This chain joins TRBV5-6 and TRBJ2-3; D is possibly TRBD2 (6 bases). The ends were cut back, 3 bases at V and 5 bases at J, with 25 bases in the middle. Germline CDR1 SGHDT, CDR2 YYEEEE. The CDR3 is 18 amino acids. The DNA of the CDR3 is TGTGCCAGCAGCTCACCGTCTTCTGGCGGGAAAACGATAGATACGCAGTATTTT. Its translation: CASSSPSSGGKTIDTQYF.

The genes are TRBV10-3 and TRBJ2-3; D might be TRBD2 (6 bases). CDR1 is ENHRY and CDR2 is SYGVKD in the germline V gene. The ends were cut back, 3 bases at V and 0 bases at J, with 13 bases in the middle. The CDR3 length is 16 residues. The CDR3 sequence: CAISDLQRASTDTQYF. In DNA, the CDR3 is TGTGCCATCAGTGATCTTCAGCGGGCTAGCACAGATACGCAGTATTTT.

The rearrangement links TRBV5-1 to TRBJ2-7, with D perhaps TRBD1 (6 bases). The CDR3 is 16 amino acids. The V and J ends lost 4 bases and 2 bases respectively, with 19 bases between them. Germline CDR1 reads SGHRS; CDR2 reads YFSETQ. The CDR3 spells CASSIEQGSGTYEQYF. For the CDR3, the DNA is TGCGCCAGCAGCATCGAACAGGGCTCGGGAACCTACGAGCAGTACTTC.

This chain connects TRBV6-1 to TRBJ1-1; 11 nucleotides match TRBD1. V was clipped by 1 base and J by 4 bases; unmatched bases: 2. From germline, CDR1 is MNHNS and CDR2 SASEGT. This CDR3 comprises 15 residues. The CDR3 sequence: CASSEDGTGGTEAFF. The CDR3 bases are TGTGCCAGCAGTGAAGATGGGACAGGGGGCACTGAAGCTTTCTTT.

The chain combines TRBV11-2 with TRBJ2-3; no clear D gene. Germline V gene lookup returns CDR1 SGHAT and CDR2 FQNNGV. This CDR3 is built from 19 residues. V was cut by 0 bases and J by 0 bases, with 19 bases left in between. The CDR3 coding sequence is TGTGCCAGCAGCTTAGAGCCAGGCAGTTCCCCCTACAGCACAGATACGCAGTATTTT. This codes for CASSLEPGSSPYSTDTQYF.

J is TRBJ2-7 and V is TRBV19; TRBD2 matches 12 bases. This CDR3 spans 15 amino acids. CDR1 LNHDA and CDR2 SQIVND come from the germline V gene (reference sequence). Trimming at V came to 9 bases and at J to 3 bases, leaving 9 bases not matched to a gene. CDR3 region: CASPPGLAGGYEQYF. The CDR3 DNA sequence: TGTGCCAGCCCTCCGGGACTAGCGGGTGGCTACGAGCAGTACTTC.

This rearrangement joins TRBV3-1 (or the pseudogene TRBV3-2) to TRBJ2-2; TRBD1 agrees at 10 bases. The CDR3 extends over 15 amino acids. Trimming removed 5 bases from V and 6 bases from J; junction bases left unmatched: 6. Germline CDR1 is LGHDT and CDR2 is YNNKEL (reference sequence). The CDR3 sequence is CASSLMTGGSGELFF. The CDR3 bases are TGTGCCAGCAGCTTGATGACAGGGGGCTCCGGGGAGCTGTTTTTT.